This is a list of T cell receptor beta chains from one sample in a study of blood T cell repertoires in COVID-19. This table comes from immunoSEQ multiplex PCR, and its TCRdb copy is limited to in-frame clones, with some not included. This repertoire shows around 370,000 clones, roughly 86% found once; its top ten account for around 7.9%. Sequencing input: peripheral blood. The receptors shown here come from a woman in her 70s with COVID-19, enrolled during active disease. CDR3s include the opening cysteine and the closing phenylalanine or tryptophan. D genes are given only for firm matches. Expanded clones get a size class; other rows say once, few or many, or leave the size out.

d_call: NA; v_call: TRBV9; j_call: TRBJ2-7; clone_size: NA; cdr3_nt: TGTGCCAGCAGCTCCAGGGTGGGTTCAAGGGAGCAGTACTTC; cdr3_aa: CASSSRVGSREQYF
d_call: NA; v_call: TRBV6-5; j_call: TRBJ1-2; clone_size: NA; cdr3_nt: TGTGCCAGCATCCCCTATATAAACTATGGCTACACCTTC; cdr3_aa: CASIPYINYGYTF
d_call: NA; v_call: TRBV6-5; j_call: TRBJ2-3; clone_size: NA; cdr3_nt: TGTGCCAGCAGCGGACAGTTAGCCGATACGCAGTATTTT; cdr3_aa: CASSGQLADTQYF
d_call: NA; v_call: TRBV7-9; j_call: TRBJ1-5; clone_size: NA; cdr3_nt: TGTGCCAGCAGCCGACAGGAGGATCAGCCCCAGCATTTT; cdr3_aa: CASSRQEDQPQHF
d_call: TRBD2; v_call: TRBV7-6; j_call: TRBJ2-7; clone_size: few; cdr3_nt: TGTGCCAGCAGCTTAGGGACTAGCGGGGGGGCCTACGAGCAGTACTTC; cdr3_aa: CASSLGTSGGAYEQYF
d_call: NA; v_call: TRBV30; j_call: TRBJ1-5; clone_size: NA; cdr3_nt: TGTGCCTGCCAGTCGACTAACGGACAGAATAGCAATCAGCCCCAGCATTTT; cdr3_aa: CACQSTNGQNSNQPQHF
d_call: NA; v_call: TRBV6-2/TRBV6-3; j_call: TRBJ2-3; clone_size: NA; cdr3_nt: TGTGCCAGCAGTCCCTGGGGGGAGAGCACAGATACGCAGTATTTT; cdr3_aa: CASSPWGESTDTQYF
d_call: TRBD1; v_call: TRBV4-1; j_call: TRBJ2-7; clone_size: NA; cdr3_nt: TGCGCCAGCAGCCAACCGGACAGGGGCTCCTACGAGCAGTACTTC; cdr3_aa: CASSQPDRGSYEQYF
d_call: TRBD2; v_call: TRBV10-3; j_call: TRBJ2-2; clone_size: NA; cdr3_nt: TGTGCCATCAGTGACAACCCCGGGACTAGCGGGGGAAACACCGGGGAGCTGTTTTTT; cdr3_aa: CAISDNPGTSGGNTGELFF
d_call: TRBD2; v_call: TRBV5-6; j_call: TRBJ2-7; clone_size: NA; cdr3_nt: TGTGCCAGCAGCTCCTACCCGGGACTAGCGGGGACCGAGCAGTACTTC; cdr3_aa: CASSSYPGLAGTEQYF
d_call: NA; v_call: TRBV21-1; j_call: TRBJ1-6; clone_size: NA; cdr3_nt: TGTGCCAGCAGCAAAGTGAGTAGAACAATCAGGGCCTATAATTCACCCCTCCACTTT; cdr3_aa: CASSKVSRTIRAYNSPLHF
d_call: NA; v_call: TRBV2; j_call: TRBJ2-1; clone_size: NA; cdr3_nt: TGTGCCAGCAGTGATGGAGGGTGGAATGAGCAGTTCTTC; cdr3_aa: CASSDGGWNEQFF
d_call: NA; v_call: TRBV30; j_call: TRBJ1-2; clone_size: NA; cdr3_nt: TGTGCCTGGAGTGTACGACAAAACTATGGCTACACCTTC; cdr3_aa: CAWSVRQNYGYTF
d_call: NA; v_call: TRBV5-1; j_call: TRBJ2-2; clone_size: NA; cdr3_nt: TGCGCCAGCAGCTTCTGGCCCGGGGAGCTGTTTTTT; cdr3_aa: CASSFWPGELFF
d_call: TRBD1; v_call: TRBV7-9; j_call: TRBJ2-2; clone_size: few; cdr3_nt: TGTGCCAGCAGCACCGCCGGGACAGGGGCGAACACCGGGGAGCTGTTTTTT; cdr3_aa: CASSTAGTGANTGELFF
d_call: TRBD1; v_call: TRBV27; j_call: TRBJ2-7; clone_size: NA; cdr3_nt: TGTGCCAGCAGTTTATTGGGGACAGGCACCTACGAGCAGTACTTC; cdr3_aa: CASSLLGTGTYEQYF
d_call: TRBD2; v_call: TRBV19; j_call: TRBJ2-1; clone_size: NA; cdr3_nt: TGTGCCAGTAGGGTAGCGGGGTACAATGAGCAGTTCTTC; cdr3_aa: CASRVAGYNEQFF
d_call: NA; v_call: TRBV6-5; j_call: TRBJ1-6; clone_size: NA; cdr3_nt: TGTGCCAGCAGTTGGTCGGGACAACATAATTCACCCCTCCACTTT; cdr3_aa: CASSWSGQHNSPLHF
d_call: TRBD2; v_call: TRBV6-1; j_call: TRBJ2-3; clone_size: NA; cdr3_nt: TGTGCCAGCAGTGAGCTAGCGGGGGGGCCAGTTCTGGATACGCAGTATTTT; cdr3_aa: CASSELAGGPVLDTQYF
d_call: TRBD2; v_call: TRBV5-1; j_call: TRBJ2-5; clone_size: NA; cdr3_nt: TGCGCCAGCAGCTTGGAGGGAGGGAAAAGAGAGACCCAGTACTTC; cdr3_aa: CASSLEGGKRETQYF
d_call: NA; v_call: TRBV19; j_call: TRBJ1-5; clone_size: once; cdr3_nt: TGTGCCAGTAGCCCCCCCCTCGGGGGTAGCAATCAGCCCCAGCATTTT; cdr3_aa: CASSPPLGGSNQPQHF
d_call: NA; v_call: TRBV19; j_call: TRBJ1-1; clone_size: NA; cdr3_nt: TGTGCCAGTAGTATGGACAGCTACACTGAAGCTTTCTTT; cdr3_aa: CASSMDSYTEAFF
d_call: NA; v_call: TRBV28; j_call: TRBJ2-7; clone_size: NA; cdr3_nt: TGTGCCAGCAGCTGGGAGGGGGGTAGCCCCTACGAGCAGTACTTC; cdr3_aa: CASSWEGGSPYEQYF
d_call: NA; v_call: TRBV7-9; j_call: TRBJ1-5; clone_size: NA; cdr3_nt: TGTGCCAGCACCCGGACGGGGGACAATCAGCCCCAGCATTTT; cdr3_aa: CASTRTGDNQPQHF
d_call: NA; v_call: TRBV9; j_call: TRBJ1-2; clone_size: once; cdr3_nt: TGTGCCAGCAGCGCCCCGGGGGAGGGTTTGGATGGCTACACCTTC; cdr3_aa: CASSAPGEGLDGYTF
d_call: NA; v_call: TRBV6-5; j_call: TRBJ1-2; clone_size: NA; cdr3_nt: TGTGCCAGCAGACTACAAAGGGGTAACTATGGCTACACCTTC; cdr3_aa: CASRLQRGNYGYTF
d_call: NA; v_call: TRBV5-4; j_call: TRBJ1-1; clone_size: NA; cdr3_nt: TGTGCCAGCAGCCGGGAAGGGAGTGGAAAAGCTTTCTTT; cdr3_aa: CASSREGSGKAFF
d_call: TRBD2; v_call: TRBV27; j_call: TRBJ2-7; clone_size: NA; cdr3_nt: TGTGCCAGCAGGCGCGGGGGGGGCTCCTACGAGCAGTACTTC; cdr3_aa: CASRRGGGSYEQYF
d_call: TRBD1; v_call: TRBV19; j_call: TRBJ1-3; clone_size: NA; cdr3_nt: TGTGCCAGTAGTATAGAGAAGGGGGCAGGTGGAAACACCATATATTTT; cdr3_aa: CASSIEKGAGGNTIYF
d_call: TRBD2; v_call: TRBV30; j_call: TRBJ2-5; clone_size: NA; cdr3_nt: TGTGCCTGCGGGACTAGCGGAAAAGAGACCCAGTACTTC; cdr3_aa: CACGTSGKETQYF
d_call: NA; v_call: TRBV6-5; j_call: TRBJ1-3; clone_size: NA; cdr3_nt: TGTGCCAGCAGTTATGACAGGTTCAACTCTGGAAACACCATATATTTT; cdr3_aa: CASSYDRFNSGNTIYF
d_call: NA; v_call: TRBV5-8; j_call: TRBJ1-5; clone_size: few; cdr3_nt: TGTGCCAGCGGCCAGCCCCAGCATTTT; cdr3_aa: CASGQPQHF
d_call: NA; v_call: TRBV6-5; j_call: TRBJ1-1; clone_size: NA; cdr3_nt: TGTGCCAGCAGGGCCGGGATGGGCACTGAAGCTTTCTTT; cdr3_aa: CASRAGMGTEAFF
d_call: NA; v_call: TRBV9; j_call: TRBJ2-3; clone_size: NA; cdr3_nt: TGTGCCAGCAGCTGGGGGGGCGGAGTGTCTGGAGATACGCAGTATTTT; cdr3_aa: CASSWGGGVSGDTQYF
d_call: TRBD1; v_call: TRBV4-3; j_call: TRBJ1-6; clone_size: NA; cdr3_nt: TGCGCCAGCAGCCAACAGGACAGGGGAGGTAATTCACCCCTCCACTTT; cdr3_aa: CASSQQDRGGNSPLHF
d_call: TRBD2; v_call: TRBV24-1; j_call: TRBJ2-3; clone_size: NA; cdr3_nt: TGTGCCACCAGTGATCGAACTAGCGGGACTAGCACAGATACGCAGTATTTT; cdr3_aa: CATSDRTSGTSTDTQYF
d_call: NA; v_call: TRBV10-3; j_call: TRBJ1-1; clone_size: NA; cdr3_nt: TGTGCCATCAGGCCGAGCGGGCAGGGTACCGGGGTAACTGAAGCTTTCTTT; cdr3_aa: CAIRPSGQGTGVTEAFF
d_call: TRBD1; v_call: TRBV2; j_call: TRBJ1-2; clone_size: NA; cdr3_nt: TGTGCCAGCGGGGGACAGGTAGCTAACTATGGCTACACCTTC; cdr3_aa: CASGGQVANYGYTF
d_call: TRBD1; v_call: TRBV18; j_call: TRBJ1-2; clone_size: once; cdr3_nt: TGTGCCAGCTCACCCGACAGGGGTTTAGGTGGCTACACCTTC; cdr3_aa: CASSPDRGLGGYTF
d_call: TRBD1; v_call: TRBV18; j_call: TRBJ1-2; clone_size: NA; cdr3_nt: TGTGCCAGCTCACCACCGGAAGGGGGCGGCTATGGCTACACCTTC; cdr3_aa: CASSPPEGGGYGYTF
d_call: NA; v_call: TRBV4-3; j_call: TRBJ1-3; clone_size: few; cdr3_nt: TGCGCCAGTGGGAACAGGGGAAACACCATATATTTT; cdr3_aa: CASGNRGNTIYF
d_call: NA; v_call: TRBV12-5; j_call: TRBJ1-1; clone_size: NA; cdr3_nt: TGTGCTAGTGGTCCCGACAGCATGAACACTGAAGCTTTCTTT; cdr3_aa: CASGPDSMNTEAFF
d_call: NA; v_call: TRBV2; j_call: TRBJ1-2; clone_size: NA; cdr3_nt: TGTGCCAGCAACTGGGCCTATGGCTACACCTTC; cdr3_aa: CASNWAYGYTF
d_call: TRBD2; v_call: TRBV9; j_call: TRBJ2-3; clone_size: NA; cdr3_nt: TGTGCCAGCAGCGTTAGCGGGGGGCTAGATACGCAGTATTTT; cdr3_aa: CASSVSGGLDTQYF
d_call: TRBD2; v_call: TRBV6-5; j_call: TRBJ2-5; clone_size: NA; cdr3_nt: TGTGCCAGCAGACTAGCGGGGCAAGAGACCCAGTACTTC; cdr3_aa: CASRLAGQETQYF
d_call: NA; v_call: TRBV6-1; j_call: TRBJ1-3; clone_size: NA; cdr3_nt: TGTGCCAGCAGTGAAGCGCGTGCGGGAAACACCATATATTTT; cdr3_aa: CASSEARAGNTIYF
d_call: TRBD1; v_call: TRBV28; j_call: TRBJ2-3; clone_size: NA; cdr3_nt: TGTGCCAGCAGTTTTGGACAGGGGACAGATACGCAGTATTTT; cdr3_aa: CASSFGQGTDTQYF
d_call: TRBD1; v_call: TRBV2; j_call: TRBJ1-1; clone_size: NA; cdr3_nt: TGTGCCAGCAGTGTAACAGGGGGGGCTGAAGCTTTCTTT; cdr3_aa: CASSVTGGAEAFF
d_call: TRBD2; v_call: TRBV7-2; j_call: TRBJ2-6; clone_size: NA; cdr3_nt: TGTGCCAGCAGCTTTGCGGGGGGCTCTGGGGCCAACGTCCTGACTTTC; cdr3_aa: CASSFAGGSGANVLTF
d_call: TRBD2; v_call: TRBV5-1; j_call: TRBJ2-3; clone_size: NA; cdr3_nt: TGCGCCAGCAGAACTGTGAGGTCGGTAGCGGGGGGCTTAGGTACAGATACGCAGTATTTT; cdr3_aa: CASRTVRSVAGGLGTDTQYF
d_call: TRBD1; v_call: TRBV24-1; j_call: TRBJ1-2; clone_size: NA; cdr3_nt: TGTGCCACCAGTGAACGGACAGGGGGCTACTATGGCTACACCTTC; cdr3_aa: CATSERTGGYYGYTF
d_call: NA; v_call: TRBV27; j_call: TRBJ2-1; clone_size: many; cdr3_nt: TGTGCCAGCAGTTTATATTCGGTATCTGAGCAGTTCTTC; cdr3_aa: CASSLYSVSEQFF
d_call: NA; v_call: TRBV6-5; j_call: TRBJ2-7; clone_size: NA; cdr3_nt: TGTGCCAGCAGTTCCCGGGGCTACGAGCAGTACTTC; cdr3_aa: CASSSRGYEQYF
d_call: NA; v_call: TRBV5-4; j_call: TRBJ2-3; clone_size: once; cdr3_nt: TGTGCCAGCAGCTTGGCTTGGGGGGGCCGGACAGATACGCAGTATTTT; cdr3_aa: CASSLAWGGRTDTQYF
d_call: TRBD1; v_call: TRBV25-1; j_call: TRBJ1-2; clone_size: NA; cdr3_nt: TGTGCCACCCAAGGGGGCGCGGACTACACCTTC; cdr3_aa: CATQGGADYTF
d_call: NA; v_call: TRBV4-3; j_call: TRBJ2-1; clone_size: NA; cdr3_nt: TGCGCCAGCAGCCAAGGGTGGAAGGAGAGGAATCGAAAGGAAGGAAATGAGCAGTTCTTC; cdr3_aa: CASSQGWKERNRKEGNEQFF
d_call: TRBD2; v_call: TRBV6-4; j_call: TRBJ2-1; clone_size: NA; cdr3_nt: TGTGCCAGCAGTGAGGATGCGGGGGGCCCCTACAATGAGCAGTTCTTC; cdr3_aa: CASSEDAGGPYNEQFF